Sequencing of this TCR beta chain was carried out in a study of cytomegalovirus exposure and HLA in healthy donors. In the PCR, 60 Vbeta and 13 Jbeta primers were used. Original processing methods: Among the unique TCR beta chains that a later analysis counted, some 73 million in all, roughly 11 million were shared. The data were produced by immunoSEQ multiplex PCR, yet TCRdb's version contains in-frame clones alone and is incomplete. The V and J calls and clone size come from that table; D and trimming were worked out from the DNA. The sample has some 170,000 clones, 77% seen once. Turning to this clone: Its antigen is currently unknown.

Points from the study as a whole: One variant, a missense change in DCLRE1C, was linked in a later analysis to TCR beta V- and J-gene trimming.

Trimming removed 1 base from V and 6 bases from J; junction bases left unmatched: 10. The germline V gene encodes CDR1 GTSNPN and CDR2 SVGIG (reference sequence). The CDR3 totals 16 residues. This TCR came from a woman aged 25 to 39 in good health and CMV-seronegative. The chain links TRBV30 to TRBJ2-3, with 10 nucleotides matching TRBD2. The sequencing sample was made of PBMCs. The CDR3 sequence is CAWSGTSGAPYDTQYF. CDR3 nucleotides: TGTGCCTGGAGTGGGACTAGCGGCGCCCCCTATGATACGCAGTATTTT.